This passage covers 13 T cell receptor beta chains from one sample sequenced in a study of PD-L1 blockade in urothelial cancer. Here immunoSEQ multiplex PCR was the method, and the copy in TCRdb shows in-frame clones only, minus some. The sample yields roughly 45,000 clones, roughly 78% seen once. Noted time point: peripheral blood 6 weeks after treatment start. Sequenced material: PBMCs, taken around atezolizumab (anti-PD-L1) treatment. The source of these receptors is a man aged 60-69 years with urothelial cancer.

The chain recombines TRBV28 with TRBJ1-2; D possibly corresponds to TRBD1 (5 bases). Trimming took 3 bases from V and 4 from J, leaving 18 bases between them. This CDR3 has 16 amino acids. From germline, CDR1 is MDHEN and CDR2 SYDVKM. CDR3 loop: CASSFQEGRAIYGYTF. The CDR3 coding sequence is TGTGCCAGCAGTTTCCAGGAGGGGAGGGCCATCTATGGCTACACCTTC.

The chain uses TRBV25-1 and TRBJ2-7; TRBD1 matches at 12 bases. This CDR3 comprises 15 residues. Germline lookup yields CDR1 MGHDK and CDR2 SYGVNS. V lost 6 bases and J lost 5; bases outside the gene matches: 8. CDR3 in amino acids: CASRRTGTGGHEQYF. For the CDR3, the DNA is TGTGCCAGCAGAAGAACCGGGACAGGGGGCCACGAGCAGTACTTC.

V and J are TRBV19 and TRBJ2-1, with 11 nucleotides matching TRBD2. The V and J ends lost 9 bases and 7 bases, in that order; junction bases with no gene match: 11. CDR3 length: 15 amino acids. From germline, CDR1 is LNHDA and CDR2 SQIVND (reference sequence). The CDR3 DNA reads TGTGCCAGCTCACCCACTAGCGGGAGCTTTAATGAGCAGTTCTTC. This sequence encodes CASSPTSGSFNEQFF.

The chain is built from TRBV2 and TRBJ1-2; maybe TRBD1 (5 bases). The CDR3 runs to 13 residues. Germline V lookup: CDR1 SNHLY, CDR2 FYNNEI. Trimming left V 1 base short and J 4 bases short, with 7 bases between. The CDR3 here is CASSEGQRYGYTF. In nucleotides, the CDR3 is TGTGCCAGCAGTGAAGGACAGCGCTATGGCTACACCTTC.

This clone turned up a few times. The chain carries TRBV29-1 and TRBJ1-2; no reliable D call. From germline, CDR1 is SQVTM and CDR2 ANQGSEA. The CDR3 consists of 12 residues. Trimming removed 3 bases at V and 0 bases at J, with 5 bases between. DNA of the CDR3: TGCAGCGTTGAGGCATCTAACTATGGCTACACCTTC. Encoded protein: CSVEASNYGYTF.

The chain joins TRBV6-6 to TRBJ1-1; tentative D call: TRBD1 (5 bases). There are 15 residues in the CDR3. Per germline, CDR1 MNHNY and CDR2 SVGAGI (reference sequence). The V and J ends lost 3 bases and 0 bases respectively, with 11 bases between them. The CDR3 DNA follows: TGTGCCAGCAGTTATGACAGCCAACTGAACACTGAAGCTTTCTTT. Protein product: CASSYDSQLNTEAFF.

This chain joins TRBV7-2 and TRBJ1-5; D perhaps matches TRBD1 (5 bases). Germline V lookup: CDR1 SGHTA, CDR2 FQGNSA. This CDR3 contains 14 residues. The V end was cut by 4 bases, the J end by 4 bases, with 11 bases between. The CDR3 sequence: CASSSTGRNQPQHF. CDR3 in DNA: TGTGCCAGCAGCTCAACAGGACGGAATCAGCCCCAGCATTTT.

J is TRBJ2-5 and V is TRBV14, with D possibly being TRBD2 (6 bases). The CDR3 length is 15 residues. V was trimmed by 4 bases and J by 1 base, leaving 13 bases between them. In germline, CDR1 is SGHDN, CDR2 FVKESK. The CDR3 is CASSPVAAAQETQYF. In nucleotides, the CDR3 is TGTGCCAGCAGCCCGGTAGCGGCGGCCCAAGAGACCCAGTACTTC. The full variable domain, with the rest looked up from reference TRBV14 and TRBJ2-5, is EAGVTQFPSHSVIEKGQTVTLRCDPISGHDNLYWYRRVMGKEIKFLLHFVKESKQDESGMPNNRFLAERTGGTYSTLKVQPAELEDSGVYFCASSPVAAAQETQYFGPGTRLLVL.

The CDR3 loop is CSVEEPGQGLSGANVLTF. In nucleotides, the CDR3 is TGCAGCGTTGAAGAACCGGGACAGGGACTCTCTGGGGCCAACGTCCTGACTTTC. The V call is TRBV29-1, the J call TRBJ2-6, with 9 bases identical to TRBD1. The V segment lost 0 bases and the J segment 0 bases; nucleotides outside the gene matches: 6. In germline, CDR1 is SQVTM, CDR2 ANQGSEA. The CDR3 runs to 18 residues. Full variable domain (remainder filled in from reference TRBV29-1 and TRBJ2-6): SAVISQKPSRDICQRGTSLTIQCQVDSQVTMMFWYRQQPGQSLTLIATANQGSEATYESGFVIDKFPISRPNLTFSTLTVSNMSPEDSSIYLCSVEEPGQGLSGANVLTFGAGSRLTVL.

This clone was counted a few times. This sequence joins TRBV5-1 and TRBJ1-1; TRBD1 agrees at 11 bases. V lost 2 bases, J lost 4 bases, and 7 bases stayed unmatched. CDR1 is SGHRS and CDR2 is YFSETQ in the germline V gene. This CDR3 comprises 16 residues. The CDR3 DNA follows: TGCGCCAGCAGCTTTGGATCCGGGACAGGGGGCACTGAAGCTTTCTTT. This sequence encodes CASSFGSGTGGTEAFF. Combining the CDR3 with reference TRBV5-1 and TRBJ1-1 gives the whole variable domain KAGVTQTPRYLIKTRGQQVTLSCSPISGHRSVSWYQQTPGQGLQFLFEYFSETQRNKGNFPGRFSGRQFSNSRSEMNVSTLELGDSALYLCASSFGSGTGGTEAFFGQGTRLTVV.

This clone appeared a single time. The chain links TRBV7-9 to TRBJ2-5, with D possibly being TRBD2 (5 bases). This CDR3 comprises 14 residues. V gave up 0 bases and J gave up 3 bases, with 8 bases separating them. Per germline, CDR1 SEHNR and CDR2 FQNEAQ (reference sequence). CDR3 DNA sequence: TGTGCCAGCAGCTTAGCTTGGGGAGAAGAGACCCAGTACTTC. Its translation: CASSLAWGEETQYF.

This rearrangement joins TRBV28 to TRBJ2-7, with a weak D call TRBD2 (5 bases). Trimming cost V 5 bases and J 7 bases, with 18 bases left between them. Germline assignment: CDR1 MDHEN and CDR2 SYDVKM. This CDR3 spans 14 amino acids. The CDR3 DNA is TGTGCCAGCAGTCTCCATTCTGGGCCGGGGGAGCAGTACTTC. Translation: CASSLHSGPGEQYF.

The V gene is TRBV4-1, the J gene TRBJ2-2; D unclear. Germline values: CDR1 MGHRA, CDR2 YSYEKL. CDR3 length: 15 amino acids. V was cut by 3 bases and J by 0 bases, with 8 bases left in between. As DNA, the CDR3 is TGCGCCAGCAGCCAGGGCAGGTCGAACACCGGGGAGCTGTTTTTT. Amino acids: CASSQGRSNTGELFF.